This is a list of T cell receptor beta chains from one sample in a study of CD8 T cells in Susac syndrome. TCRdb reprocessed the immunoSEQ multiplex PCR reads via MiXCR and lists one record per CDR3 protein. The repertoire holds 250,000 to 300,000 distinct CDR3 sequences, with 70% to 90% as singletons. Material for sequencing was CD8+ T cells from PBMCs. These receptor sequences come from a human donor with multiple sclerosis. Each CDR3 is given with its conserved first and last residue. The D gene is left open where the match is weak. Rows may omit the clone size; those that give it use once, few, many or a size class.

NA	NA	TRBV20-1	16	TRBJ2-7	TGCAGTGCTAGAGATCGGAGGCCCGAAAGTGGCTACGAGCAGTACTTC	CSARDRRPESGYEQYF
NA	TRBD2	TRBV12-3/TRBV12-4	15	TRBJ2-1	TGTGCCAGCAGTTTTCAGCGGGGGATCTACAATGAGCAGTTCTTC	CASSFQRGIYNEQFF
NA	TRBD1	TRBV3-1	15	TRBJ1-4	TGTGCCAGCAGCCATGAGGGACAGGGCGGCGAAAAACTGTTTTTT	CASSHEGQGGEKLFF
NA	NA	TRBV7-7	15	TRBJ1-1	TGTGCTAGCAGCTTAGCGTCCGGAGTTAACACTGAAGCTTTCTTT	CASSLASGVNTEAFF
NA	NA	TRBV12-3/TRBV12-4	13	TRBJ2-3	TGTGCCAGCAGTTTAGTCCCCTTAGTGGCGCAGTATTTT	CASSLVPLVAQYF
NA	NA	TRBV10-2	14	TRBJ2-7	TGCGCCAGCAGTGACTCTTATAGCTCCTACGAGCAGTACTTC	CASSDSYSSYEQYF
NA	NA	TRBV7-9	17	TRBJ2-3	TGTGCCAGCAGACCCCCTACCGGCGCAAGGTCCACAGATACGCAGTATTTT	CASRPPTGARSTDTQYF
NA	NA	TRBV24-1	13	TRBJ2-1	TGTGCCATCCAGGACAGACCCTACAATGAGCAGTTCTTC	CAIQDRPYNEQFF
few	NA	TRBV7-9	14	TRBJ2-3	TGTGCCGTAGAGTCTACTTTTACCTATGATACGCAGTATTTT	CAVESTFTYDTQYF
NA	NA	TRBV12-5	14	TRBJ1-1	TGTGCTAGTGGTTTGAACAGCCTGAACACTGAAGCTTTCTTT	CASGLNSLNTEAFF
once	NA	TRBV3-1	20	TRBJ2-5	TGTGCCAGCAGCCAAGTTTTGGCACCGCGGAGTGGGCGGCACCAAGAGACCCAGTACTTC	CASSQVLAPRSGRHQETQYF
NA	NA	TRBV10-1	10	TRBJ2-5	TGCGCCACAGAGGGCGAGACCCAGTACTTC	CATEGETQYF
NA	TRBD1	TRBV9	14	TRBJ1-2	TGTGCCAGCAGCGGACCGGGACAGGGCTATGGCTACACCTTC	CASSGPGQGYGYTF
NA	NA	TRBV7-3	13	TRBJ2-1	TGTGCCAGCAGCTTAAATTGGGGTGGTGAGCAGTTCTTC	CASSLNWGGEQFF